The rows below give T cell receptor beta chains drawn from one sample of a study of T-cell reconstitution after alpha-beta-depleted transplantation in children. Each CDR3 protein is one row after TCRdb ran MiXCR on the PCR reads. In the table there are about 32,000 distinct CDR3 sequences, 5.5% to 7% of which are singletons. The material sequenced was peripheral blood, taken 60 days after TCRalphabeta/CD19-depleted stem cell transplant. The origin of the receptors is a child under two years old who had a stem cell transplant for acute myeloid leukemia, so the T cells may come from the graft donor. Both conserved end residues are part of each CDR3. Fields, in order: J gene, D gene, clone size, V gene, CDR3 protein, CDR3 DNA. D genes are given only for firm matches. Size is stated for part of the rows, as once, few or many counts, or as a class when the clone is expanded.

j_call: TRBJ2-7
d_call: TRBD2
clone_size: many
v_call: TRBV4-3
cdr3_aa: CATSPGLAPSEQYF
cdr3_nt: TGCGCCACCTCACCGGGACTAGCACCGTCCGAGCAGTACTTC

j_call: TRBJ1-1
d_call: NA
clone_size: many
v_call: TRBV11-3
cdr3_aa: CASSLARFTEAFF
cdr3_nt: TGTGCCAGCAGCTTGGCCAGATTCACTGAAGCTTTCTTT

j_call: TRBJ2-1
d_call: NA
clone_size: many
v_call: TRBV28
cdr3_aa: CASDGGPEQFF
cdr3_nt: TGTGCCAGCGACGGGGGCCCTGAGCAGTTCTTC

j_call: TRBJ2-7
d_call: NA
clone_size: many
v_call: TRBV30
cdr3_aa: CAWSVGGASYEQYF
cdr3_nt: TGTGCCTGGAGTGTAGGAGGGGCGTCCTACGAGCAGTACTTC

j_call: TRBJ1-4
d_call: NA
clone_size: many
v_call: TRBV6-2/TRBV6-3
cdr3_aa: CASSYRVSSPNEKLFF
cdr3_nt: TGTGCCAGCAGTTACAGGGTCTCCAGCCCTAATGAAAAACTGTTTTTT

j_call: TRBJ2-7
d_call: NA
clone_size: many
v_call: TRBV6-6
cdr3_aa: CASSLFRDLNYEQYF
cdr3_nt: TGTGCCAGCAGTTTATTCCGGGACTTGAACTACGAGCAGTACTTC

j_call: TRBJ1-2
d_call: NA
clone_size: many
v_call: TRBV7-9
cdr3_aa: CASSLSLQRAGYGYTF
cdr3_nt: TGTGCCAGCAGCTTATCCCTTCAGAGGGCAGGCTATGGCTACACCTTC

j_call: TRBJ2-5
d_call: NA
clone_size: many
v_call: TRBV7-9
cdr3_aa: CASSLLEGRETQYF
cdr3_nt: TGTGCCAGCAGCTTACTGGAGGGCAGGGAGACCCAGTACTTC

j_call: TRBJ2-1
d_call: TRBD2
clone_size: NA
v_call: TRBV5-6
cdr3_aa: CASSLLRLAGGNEQFF
cdr3_nt: TGTGCCAGCAGCTTGCTTCGACTAGCGGGGGGAAATGAGCAGTTCTTC

j_call: TRBJ1-2
d_call: NA
clone_size: many
v_call: TRBV6-1
cdr3_aa: CASSVDRFYGYTF
cdr3_nt: TGTGCCAGCAGCGTGGACAGATTCTATGGCTACACCTTC

j_call: TRBJ2-5
d_call: NA
clone_size: many
v_call: TRBV7-9
cdr3_aa: CASSPWQGTETQYF
cdr3_nt: TGTGCCAGCAGCCCTTGGCAGGGAACGGAGACCCAGTACTTC

j_call: TRBJ2-7
d_call: NA
clone_size: many
v_call: TRBV9
cdr3_aa: CASSAPWGTPNEQYF
cdr3_nt: TGTGCCAGCAGCGCCCCTTGGGGTACTCCCAACGAGCAGTACTTC

j_call: TRBJ1-3
d_call: TRBD1
clone_size: many
v_call: TRBV4-2
cdr3_aa: CASSQDRIRGPGNTIYF
cdr3_nt: TGTGCCAGCAGCCAAGATAGGATCAGGGGGCCCGGAAACACCATATATTTT

j_call: TRBJ1-1
d_call: NA
clone_size: many
v_call: TRBV3-1
cdr3_aa: CASSLMGQGNTEAFF
cdr3_nt: TGTGCCAGCAGCTTGATGGGTCAGGGGAACACTGAAGCTTTCTTT

j_call: TRBJ2-2
d_call: TRBD2
clone_size: many
v_call: TRBV5-4
cdr3_aa: CASSLWREGRRELFF
cdr3_nt: TGTGCCAGCAGCTTGTGGCGGGAGGGCCGTCGGGAGCTGTTTTTT

j_call: TRBJ2-4
d_call: TRBD1
clone_size: many
v_call: TRBV5-1
cdr3_aa: CASSLAPGTGAIRDIQYF
cdr3_nt: TGCGCCAGCAGCTTGGCCCCCGGGACAGGGGCCATCAGGGACATTCAGTACTTC

j_call: TRBJ2-7
d_call: NA
clone_size: many
v_call: TRBV5-1
cdr3_aa: CASSFWTDYEQYF
cdr3_nt: TGCGCCAGCAGCTTTTGGACAGACTACGAGCAGTACTTC

j_call: TRBJ2-7
d_call: NA
clone_size: many
v_call: TRBV9
cdr3_aa: CASSVGYEQYF
cdr3_nt: TGTGCCAGCAGCGTAGGGTACGAGCAGTACTTC

j_call: TRBJ1-1
d_call: NA
clone_size: NA
v_call: TRBV6-1
cdr3_aa: CATGGMLTSSNTEAFF
cdr3_nt: TGTGCCACCGGGGGGATGTTAACATCCTCGAACACTGAAGCTTTCTTT

j_call: TRBJ2-7
d_call: NA
clone_size: many
v_call: TRBV20-1
cdr3_aa: CSATGTVLSHEQYF
cdr3_nt: TGCAGTGCCACCGGGACCGTCCTCTCCCACGAGCAGTACTTC

j_call: TRBJ2-7
d_call: NA
clone_size: many
v_call: TRBV20-1
cdr3_aa: CSASVGKYEQYF
cdr3_nt: TGCAGTGCTAGTGTGGGGAAGTACGAGCAGTACTTC

j_call: TRBJ2-3
d_call: TRBD1
clone_size: many
v_call: TRBV12-3/TRBV12-4
cdr3_aa: CASSYPSRQGGSTDTQYF
cdr3_nt: TGTGCCAGCAGTTACCCTTCAAGACAGGGTGGCAGCACAGATACGCAGTATTTT

j_call: TRBJ1-1
d_call: NA
clone_size: many
v_call: TRBV3-1
cdr3_aa: CASSQGPQGNTEAFF
cdr3_nt: TGTGCCAGCAGCCAAGGCCCACAGGGAAACACTGAAGCTTTCTTT

j_call: TRBJ2-2
d_call: NA
clone_size: NA
v_call: TRBV6-5
cdr3_aa: CASSYGTVTGELFF
cdr3_nt: TGTGCCAGCAGTTACGGGACGGTCACCGGGGAGCTGTTTTTT

j_call: TRBJ2-3
d_call: NA
clone_size: many
v_call: TRBV12-3/TRBV12-4
cdr3_aa: CASSLKGGGRTDTQYF
cdr3_nt: TGTGCCAGCAGTTTAAAAGGGGGGGGGCGCACAGATACGCAGTATTTT

j_call: TRBJ1-1
d_call: NA
clone_size: many
v_call: TRBV5-1
cdr3_aa: CASSWGAPNTEAFF
cdr3_nt: TGCGCCAGCAGCTGGGGGGCGCCGAACACTGAAGCTTTCTTT

j_call: TRBJ1-4
d_call: TRBD1
clone_size: few
v_call: TRBV12-3/TRBV12-4
cdr3_aa: CASSSQGASEKLFF
cdr3_nt: TGTGCCAGCAGTTCCCAGGGGGCTTCTGAAAAACTGTTTTTT

j_call: TRBJ2-3
d_call: NA
clone_size: many
v_call: TRBV25-1
cdr3_aa: CASSELSSSTDTQYF
cdr3_nt: TGTGCCAGCAGTGAATTAAGTAGCAGCACAGATACGCAGTATTTT

j_call: TRBJ2-7
d_call: TRBD2
clone_size: many
v_call: TRBV29-1
cdr3_aa: CSALGGYSSYEQYF
cdr3_nt: TGCAGCGCCTTGGGGGGGTATAGCTCCTACGAGCAGTACTTC

j_call: TRBJ2-2
d_call: NA
clone_size: many
v_call: TRBV5-6
cdr3_aa: CASSLLGGSNTGELFF
cdr3_nt: TGTGCCAGCAGCCTCCTCGGCGGATCTAACACCGGGGAGCTGTTTTTT